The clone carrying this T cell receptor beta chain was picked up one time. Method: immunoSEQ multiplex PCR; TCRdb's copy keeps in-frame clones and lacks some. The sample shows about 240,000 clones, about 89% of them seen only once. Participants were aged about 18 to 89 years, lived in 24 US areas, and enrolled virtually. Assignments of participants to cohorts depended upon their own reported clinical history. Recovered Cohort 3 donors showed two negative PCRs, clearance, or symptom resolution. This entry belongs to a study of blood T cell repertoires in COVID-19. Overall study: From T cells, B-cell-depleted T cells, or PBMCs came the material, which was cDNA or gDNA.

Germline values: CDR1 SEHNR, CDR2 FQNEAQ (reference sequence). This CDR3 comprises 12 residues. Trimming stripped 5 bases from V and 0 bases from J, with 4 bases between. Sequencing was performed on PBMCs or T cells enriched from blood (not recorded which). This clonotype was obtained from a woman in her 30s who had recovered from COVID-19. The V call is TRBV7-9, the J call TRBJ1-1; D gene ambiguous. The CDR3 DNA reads TGTGCCAGCAGCCTCTTGAACACTGAAGCTTTCTTT. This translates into CASSLLNTEAFF.